The clone carrying this T cell receptor (beta chain) came up a few times. Its antigen is undetermined. The data were taken from a study of hypomethylating agent response in myelodysplastic syndrome. In the study overall: Most often mutated was TET2, found in about 50% of the 11 patients.

General study results and limits: Responders gained more novel clonotypes; non-responders had more contracted clonotypes after treatment. The MDS versus healthy comparison may be affected by non-age-matched controls.

Assay used: immunoSEQ multiplex PCR; TCRdb lists only in-frame clones, some missing. The data hold 4,500 to 5,500 clones, with roughly 84% observed a single time. The sequence was collected from a human donor with myelodysplastic syndrome. This specimen consisted of bone marrow, obtained before or after starting hypomethylating agent treatment for myelodysplastic syndrome (not recorded which).

CDR3 region: CASSAAGRNYGYTF. For the CDR3, the DNA is TGTGCCAGCTCCGCGGCGGGCAGGAACTATGGCTACACCTTC. This chain joins TRBV18 and TRBJ1-2; D gene unclear. V was trimmed by 6 bases and J by 2 bases, leaving 13 bases between them. Germline CDR1 is KGHSH and CDR2 is LQKENI. The CDR3 has 14 residues.